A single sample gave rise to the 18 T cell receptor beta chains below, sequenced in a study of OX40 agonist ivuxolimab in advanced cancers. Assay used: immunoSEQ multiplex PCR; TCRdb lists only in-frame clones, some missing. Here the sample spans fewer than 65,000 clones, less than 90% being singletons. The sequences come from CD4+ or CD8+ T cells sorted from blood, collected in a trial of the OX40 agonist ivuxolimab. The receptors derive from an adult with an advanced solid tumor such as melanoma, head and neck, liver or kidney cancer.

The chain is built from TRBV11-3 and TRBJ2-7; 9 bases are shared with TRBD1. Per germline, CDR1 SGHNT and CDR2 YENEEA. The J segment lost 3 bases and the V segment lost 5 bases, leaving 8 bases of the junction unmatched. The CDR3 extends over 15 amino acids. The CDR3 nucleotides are TGTGCCAGCAGCCTCGGACAGGGGAATTTCTACGAGCAGTACTTC. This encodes CASSLGQGNFYEQYF.

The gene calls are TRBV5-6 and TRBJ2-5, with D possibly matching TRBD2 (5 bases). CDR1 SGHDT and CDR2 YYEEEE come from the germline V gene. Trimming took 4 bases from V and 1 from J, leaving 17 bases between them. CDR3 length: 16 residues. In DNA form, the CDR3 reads TGTGCCAGCAGCCGCATGTTGGGAGACGGCCAAGAGACCCAGTACTTC. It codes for CASSRMLGDGQETQYF.

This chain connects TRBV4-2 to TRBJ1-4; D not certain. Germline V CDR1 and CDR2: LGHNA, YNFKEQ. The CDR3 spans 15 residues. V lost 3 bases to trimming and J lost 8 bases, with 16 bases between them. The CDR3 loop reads CASSHSKNRIEKLFF. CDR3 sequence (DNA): TGTGCCAGCAGCCATAGTAAAAATAGAATCGAAAAACTGTTTTTT.

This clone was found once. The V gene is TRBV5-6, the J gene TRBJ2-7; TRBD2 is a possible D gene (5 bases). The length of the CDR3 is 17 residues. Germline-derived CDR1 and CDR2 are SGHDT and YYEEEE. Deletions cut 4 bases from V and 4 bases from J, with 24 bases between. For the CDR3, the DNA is TGTGCCAGCAGCCGCATCGCTCTAGCCGGCCCCGATTACGAGCAGTACTTC. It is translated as CASSRIALAGPDYEQYF.

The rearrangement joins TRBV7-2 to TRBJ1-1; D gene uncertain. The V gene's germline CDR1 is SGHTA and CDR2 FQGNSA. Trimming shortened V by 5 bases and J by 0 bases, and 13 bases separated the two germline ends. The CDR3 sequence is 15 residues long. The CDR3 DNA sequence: TGTGCCAGCAGCAAAACGACAAGGATGAACACTGAAGCTTTCTTT. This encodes CASSKTTRMNTEAFF.

The CDR3 loop reads CASSLRVQGGTTEAFF. As DNA, the CDR3 is TGTGCCAGCAGTTTAAGGGTCCAGGGAGGCACCACTGAAGCTTTCTTT. J is TRBJ1-1 and V is TRBV27; TRBD1 is a possible D gene (5 bases). Trimming left V 2 bases short and J 4 bases short, with 17 bases between. CDR1 is MNHEY, CDR2 SMNVEV, per germline (reference sequence). The length of the CDR3 is 16 residues.

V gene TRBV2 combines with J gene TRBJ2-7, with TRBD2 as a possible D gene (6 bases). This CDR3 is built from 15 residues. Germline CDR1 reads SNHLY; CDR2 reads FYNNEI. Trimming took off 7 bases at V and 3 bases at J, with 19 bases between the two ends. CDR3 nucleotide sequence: TGTGCCAGCAACACTGGCGGATTGGGAGGCTACGAGCAGTACTTC. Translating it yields CASNTGGLGGYEQYF. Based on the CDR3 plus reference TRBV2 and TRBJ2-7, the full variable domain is EPEVTQTPSHQVTQMGQEVILRCVPISNHLYFYWYRQILGQKVEFLVSFYNNEISEKSEIFDDQFSVERPDGSNFTLKIRSTKLEDSAMYFCASNTGGLGGYEQYFGPGTRLTVT.

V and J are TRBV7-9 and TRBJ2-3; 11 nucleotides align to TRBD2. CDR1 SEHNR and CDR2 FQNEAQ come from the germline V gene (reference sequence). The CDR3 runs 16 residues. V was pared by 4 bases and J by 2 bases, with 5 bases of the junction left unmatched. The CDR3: CASSSRTSGYTDTQYF. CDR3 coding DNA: TGTGCCAGCAGCTCCCGGACTAGCGGGTACACAGATACGCAGTATTTT.

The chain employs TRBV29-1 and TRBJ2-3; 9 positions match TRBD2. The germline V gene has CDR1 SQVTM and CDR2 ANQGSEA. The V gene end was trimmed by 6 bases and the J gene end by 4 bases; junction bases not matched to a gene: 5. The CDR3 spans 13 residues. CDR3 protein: CSVRGGGADTQYF. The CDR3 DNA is TGCAGCGTGCGGGGGGGAGGGGCAGATACGCAGTATTTT.

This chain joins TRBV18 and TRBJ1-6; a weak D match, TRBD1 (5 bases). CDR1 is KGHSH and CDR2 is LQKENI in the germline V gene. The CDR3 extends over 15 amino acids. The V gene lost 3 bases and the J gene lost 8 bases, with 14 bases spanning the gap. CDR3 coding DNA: TGTGCCAGCTCACCCCGACAGCCACCCGATTCACCCCTCCACTTT. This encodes CASSPRQPPDSPLHF. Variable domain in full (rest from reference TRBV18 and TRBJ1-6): NAGVMQNPRHLVRRRGQEARLRCSPMKGHSHVYWYRQLPEEGLKFMVYLQKENIIDESGMPKERFSAEFPKEGPSILRIQQVVRGDSAAYFCASSPRQPPDSPLHFGNGTRLTVT.

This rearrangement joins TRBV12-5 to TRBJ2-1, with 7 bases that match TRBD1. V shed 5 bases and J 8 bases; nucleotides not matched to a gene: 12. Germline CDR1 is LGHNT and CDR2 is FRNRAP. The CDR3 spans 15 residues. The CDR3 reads CASGGRDSSTDEQFF. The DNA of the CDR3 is TGTGCTAGTGGTGGCCGGGACAGTTCGACCGATGAGCAGTTCTTC.

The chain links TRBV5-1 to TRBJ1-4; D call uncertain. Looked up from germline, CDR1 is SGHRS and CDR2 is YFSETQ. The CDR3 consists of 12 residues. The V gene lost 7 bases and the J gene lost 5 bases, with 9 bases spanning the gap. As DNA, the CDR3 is TGCGCCAGCCGAAGGGAGAATGAAAAACTGTTTTTT. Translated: CASRRENEKLFF.

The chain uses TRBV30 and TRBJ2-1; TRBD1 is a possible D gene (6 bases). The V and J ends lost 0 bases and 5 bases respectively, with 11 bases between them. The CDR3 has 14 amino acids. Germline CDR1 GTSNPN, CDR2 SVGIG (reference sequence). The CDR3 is CAWSVRGRDNEQFF. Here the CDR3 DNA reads TGTGCCTGGAGTGTCAGGGGCAGGGACAATGAGCAGTTCTTC. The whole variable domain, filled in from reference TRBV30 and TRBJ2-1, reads SQTIHQWPATLVQPVGSPLSLECTVEGTSNPNLYWYRQAAGRGLQLLFYSVGIGQISSEVPQNLSASRPQDRQFILSSKKLLLSDSGFYLCAWSVRGRDNEQFFGPGTRLTVL.

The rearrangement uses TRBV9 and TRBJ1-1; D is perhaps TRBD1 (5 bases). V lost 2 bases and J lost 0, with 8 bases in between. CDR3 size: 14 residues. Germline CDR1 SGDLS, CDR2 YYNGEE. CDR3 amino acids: CASSVGVVNTEAFF. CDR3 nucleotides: TGTGCCAGCAGCGTGGGGGTTGTGAACACTGAAGCTTTCTTT.

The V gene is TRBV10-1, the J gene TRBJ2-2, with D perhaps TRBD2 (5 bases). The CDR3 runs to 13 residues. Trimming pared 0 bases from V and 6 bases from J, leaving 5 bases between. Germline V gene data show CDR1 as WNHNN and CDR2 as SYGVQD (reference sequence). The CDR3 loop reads CASSESRAGELFF. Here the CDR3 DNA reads TGCGCCAGCAGTGAGTCGCGGGCCGGGGAGCTGTTTTTT.

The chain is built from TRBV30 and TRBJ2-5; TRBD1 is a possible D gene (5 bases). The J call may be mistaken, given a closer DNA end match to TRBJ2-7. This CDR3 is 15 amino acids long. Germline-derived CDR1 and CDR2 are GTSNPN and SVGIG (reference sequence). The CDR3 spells CAWSVDSVSSYEQYF. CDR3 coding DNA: TGTGCCTGGAGTGTCGACAGCGTCAGCTCCTACGAGCAGTACTTC.

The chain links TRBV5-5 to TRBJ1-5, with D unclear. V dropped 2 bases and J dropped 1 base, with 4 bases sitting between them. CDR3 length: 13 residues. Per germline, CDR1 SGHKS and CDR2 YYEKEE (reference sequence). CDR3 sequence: CASSLGSNQPQHF. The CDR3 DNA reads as TGTGCCAGCAGCTTAGGGAGCAATCAGCCCCAGCATTTT.

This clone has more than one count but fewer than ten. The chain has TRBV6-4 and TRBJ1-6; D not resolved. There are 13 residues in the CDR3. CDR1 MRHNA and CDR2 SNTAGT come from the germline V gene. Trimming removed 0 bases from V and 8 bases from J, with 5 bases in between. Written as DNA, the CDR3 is TGTGCCAGCAGTGACTCAAGGGATTCACCCCTCCACTTT. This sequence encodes CASSDSRDSPLHF.